This record concerns one T cell receptor beta chain sequence. Clones were sequenced by immunoSEQ multiplex PCR, and TCRdb holds only the in-frame ones, with some missing. The sample includes 50,000 to 55,000 clones, 88% of them seen just once. The source of the sample is a study of PD-L1 blockade in urothelial cancer. Across the whole study: Every 3 weeks, patients received intravenous atezolizumab 1,200 mg, beginning 2014. The study recovered a median of around 130,000 T cells per blood sample. Analyzed time points were 3 weeks (second dose) and 6 weeks after therapy began.

As to time point: peripheral blood 6 weeks after treatment start. Urothelial carcinoma in patients was locally advanced or metastatic. The ends lost 6 bases at V and 0 bases at J; junction bases unmatched: 5. Germline V gene sequence: CDR1 MDHEN, CDR2 SYDVKM. The CDR3 is made up of 15 amino acids. The sequence came from a man in his 60s with urothelial cancer. The V and J genes are TRBV28 and TRBJ1-5; TRBD1 matches 7 bases. The sample was PBMCs, taken around atezolizumab (anti-PD-L1) treatment. The CDR3: CASSATGRSNQPQHF. CDR3 nucleotide sequence: TGTGCCAGCAGCGCGACAGGGCGTAGCAATCAGCCCCAGCATTTT.